These T cell receptor beta chains were read from a single sample in a study of cytomegalovirus exposure and HLA in healthy donors. TCRdb's table, derived via immunoSEQ multiplex PCR, lists solely in-frame clones and lacks some. The table shows around 150,000 clones, with about 73% occurring only once. Sequencing was done on a sample of PBMCs. The receptor source for this set is a woman aged 35 to 49 in good health and CMV-seronegative. The CDR3 runs from the conserved cysteine through the conserved F or W. D genes are given only for firm matches. The size of a clone is reported for some rows only, either as once, few or many, or as a class for expanded clones.

v_gene	j_gene	abundance	d_gene	CDR3aa	CDR3nt
TRBV27	TRBJ1-2	medium-sized	.	CASRRGWGVPYGYTF	TGTGCCAGCAGAAGAGGGTGGGGTGTTCCCTATGGCTACACCTTC
TRBV19	TRBJ1-5	.	.	CASSTSHGFSNQPQHF	TGTGCCAGTAGTACCTCACACGGGTTCAGCAATCAGCCCCAGCATTTT
TRBV6-5	TRBJ2-3	.	TRBD2	CASSYLGTSTDTQYF	TGTGCCAGCAGTTACCTTGGGACTAGTACAGATACGCAGTATTTT
TRBV5-5	TRBJ1-6	once	.	CASSLREWNSPLHF	TGTGCCAGCAGCTTAAGGGAGTGGAATTCACCCCTCCACTTT
TRBV6-1	TRBJ1-5	.	.	CASSEAGDQPQHF	TGTGCCAGCAGTGAAGCGGGCGATCAGCCCCAGCATTTT
TRBV27	TRBJ2-5	.	TRBD2	CASSTPQTSGGKETQYF	TGTGCCAGCAGTACCCCCCAGACTAGCGGGGGGAAAGAGACCCAGTACTTC
TRBV15	TRBJ1-1	few	.	CATSTTVNPPSSYGAFF	TGTGCCACCAGCACAACAGTGAATCCTCCCTCCTCCTATGGAGCTTTCTTT
TRBV4-1	TRBJ1-5	few	TRBD1	CASSQGRGNQPQHF	TGCGCCAGCAGCCAAGGCAGGGGGAATCAGCCCCAGCATTTT
TRBV15	TRBJ1-1	.	.	CATSRDIMEGLNTEAFF	TGTGCCACCAGCAGAGATATCATGGAGGGACTGAACACTGAAGCTTTCTTT
TRBV2	TRBJ1-2	.	.	CARLDRGDSLYGYTF	TGTGCCAGGCTGGACAGAGGAGATAGTCTTTATGGCTACACCTTC